A single sample gave rise to the 14 T cell receptor beta chains below, sequenced in a study of blood T cell repertoires in COVID-19. Sequencing was performed with immunoSEQ multiplex PCR; in TCRdb, only in-frame clones are kept and a portion is missing. The sample holds 110,000 to 150,000 clones, about nine tenths seen once. Sequenced: PBMCs or T cells enriched from blood (not recorded which). Source of these receptors: a man in his 60s who had recovered from COVID-19.

J is TRBJ2-3 and V is TRBV28; 7 bases match TRBD2. Germline CDR1 and CDR2: MDHEN and SYDVKM. CDR3 size: 14 residues. The junction had 9 bases not matched to a gene; V was cut back by 8 bases and J by 4 bases. CDR3 region: CASGLPAGADTQYF. The CDR3 DNA follows: TGTGCCAGCGGCCTACCCGCGGGGGCAGATACGCAGTATTTT.

V usage is TRBV5-1 and J usage is TRBJ1-2; 7 bases map to TRBD1. V lost 4 bases and J lost 4; bases outside the gene matches: 10. This CDR3 has 15 residues. Germline V gene data show CDR1 as SGHRS and CDR2 as YFSETQ. The CDR3 is CASSPGTDKLYGYTF. CDR3 coding DNA: TGCGCCAGCAGCCCCGGGACAGATAAACTCTATGGCTACACCTTC.

The J gene is TRBJ1-1, the V gene TRBV3-1 (or the pseudogene TRBV3-2); D unresolved. V lost 0 bases to trimming and J lost 6 bases, with 11 bases between them. CDR1 is LGHDT and CDR2 is YNNKEL in the germline V gene (reference sequence). The CDR3 runs to 14 residues. CDR3 sequence: CASSQDAVRAEAFF. The CDR3 bases are TGTGCCAGCAGCCAAGACGCTGTGCGCGCTGAAGCTTTCTTT.

The genes are TRBV28 and TRBJ1-2; no clear D. V was shortened by 3 bases and J by 4 bases, with 9 bases between the two germline ends. Per germline, CDR1 MDHEN and CDR2 SYDVKM. The CDR3 spans 13 residues. The CDR3 is CASSFEQIYGYTF. The DNA of the CDR3 is TGTGCCAGCAGTTTCGAACAGATCTATGGCTACACCTTC.

The DNA of the CDR3 is TGTGCCAGCAGTCCCCTGTGGACAGGGTTTGAAAAACTGTTTTTT. It is translated as CASSPLWTGFEKLFF. The rearrangement links TRBV27 to TRBJ1-4; 8 bases fit TRBD1. Germline V gives CDR1 MNHEY, CDR2 SMNVEV (reference sequence). V lost 5 bases to trimming and J lost 7 bases; unmatched junction nucleotides: 9. The CDR3 has 15 amino acids.

V and J are TRBV9 and TRBJ2-5; possible D gene TRBD1, 5 bases. Germline loops: CDR1 SGDLS, CDR2 YYNGEE. With 0 bases removed from V and 5 bases from J, the gap between germline ends came to 11 bases. This CDR3 spans 14 amino acids. CDR3 residues: CASSVGQPPETQYF. The DNA of the CDR3 is TGTGCCAGCAGCGTAGGACAGCCTCCCGAGACCCAGTACTTC.

The gene calls are TRBV30 and TRBJ2-7; 12 nucleotides match TRBD1. With 2 bases clipped from V and 4 bases from J, the junction kept 6 bases outside the gene matches. CDR3 size: 15 residues. Germline CDR1 and CDR2: GTSNPN and SVGIG (reference sequence). The CDR3 loop is CAWSNLGQGAYEQYF. The DNA for the CDR3 is TGTGCCTGGAGTAATTTGGGACAGGGGGCGTACGAGCAGTACTTC.

This sequence joins TRBV4-2 and TRBJ2-7, with 7 bases aligning to TRBD1. V lost 4 bases and J lost 6; bases outside the gene matches: 18. Per the germline V gene, CDR1 is LGHNA and CDR2 is YNFKEQ. This CDR3 spans 17 amino acids. The CDR3 reads CASSRIPTTTSGGEQYF. DNA for the CDR3: TGTGCCAGCAGCCGAATACCCACTACGACTTCAGGGGGCGAGCAGTACTTC.

The chain employs TRBV19 and TRBJ2-5; D is unclear. CDR1 and CDR2 from the germline V gene are LNHDA and SQIVND (reference sequence). The CDR3 spans 13 residues. V lost 3 bases and J 1 base, leaving 6 bases between the germline ends. The CDR3 DNA reads as TGTGCCAGTAGTATCCTACTCCAAGAGACCCAGTACTTC. The encoded protein is CASSILLQETQYF.

V usage is TRBV30 and J usage is TRBJ1-1; D may be TRBD1 (6 bases). CDR3 size: 12 residues. Per the germline V gene, CDR1 is GTSNPN and CDR2 is SVGIG (reference sequence). V gave up 1 base and J gave up 8 bases, with 11 bases separating them. The CDR3 protein is CAWSAWTAEAFF. The DNA for the CDR3 is TGTGCCTGGAGTGCCTGGACAGCCGAAGCTTTCTTT. The entire variable domain, with the rest obtained from reference TRBV30 and TRBJ1-1, is as follows: SQTIHQWPATLVQPVGSPLSLECTVEGTSNPNLYWYRQAAGRGLQLLFYSVGIGQISSEVPQNLSASRPQDRQFILSSKKLLLSDSGFYLCAWSAWTAEAFFGQGTRLTVV.

The gene calls are TRBV4-1 and TRBJ1-6; D gene uncertain. V dropped 3 bases and J dropped 10 bases, with 13 bases sitting between them. This CDR3 has 14 amino acids. CDR1 and CDR2 (germline): MGHRA, YSYEKL. CDR3 residues: CASSQPTGLSPLHF. CDR3 DNA: TGCGCCAGCAGCCAGCCCACCGGGTTATCACCCCTCCACTTT.

The genes are TRBV6-1 and TRBJ1-5; D is possibly TRBD1 (5 bases). This CDR3 is built from 14 residues. V gave up 3 bases and J gave up 2 bases, with 8 bases separating them. Per germline, CDR1 MNHNS and CDR2 SASEGT. The CDR3 nucleotides read TGTGCCAGCAGTGAGGGGGGTGGCAATCAGCCCCAGCATTTT. Its protein product is CASSEGGGNQPQHF.

The chain recombines TRBV4-2 with TRBJ1-5; D is possibly TRBD1 (5 bases). This CDR3 has 15 residues. Trimming pared 2 bases from V and 0 bases from J, leaving 8 bases between. CDR1 LGHNA and CDR2 YNFKEQ come from the germline V gene. CDR3 in amino acids: CASSQSTGSNQPQHF. In DNA, the CDR3 is TGTGCCAGCAGCCAAAGCACAGGTAGCAATCAGCCCCAGCATTTT.

The chain combines TRBV10-3 with TRBJ1-1; TRBD1 aligns across 8 bases. CDR3 length equals 13 residues. Germline trimming cut 10 bases from V and 1 base from J; bases unmatched to any gene: 5. Germline V gives CDR1 ENHRY, CDR2 SYGVKD. The DNA for the CDR3 is TGTGCCACCGCCGGACAGGGGAACACTGAAGCTTTCTTT. As protein: CATAGQGNTEAFF.